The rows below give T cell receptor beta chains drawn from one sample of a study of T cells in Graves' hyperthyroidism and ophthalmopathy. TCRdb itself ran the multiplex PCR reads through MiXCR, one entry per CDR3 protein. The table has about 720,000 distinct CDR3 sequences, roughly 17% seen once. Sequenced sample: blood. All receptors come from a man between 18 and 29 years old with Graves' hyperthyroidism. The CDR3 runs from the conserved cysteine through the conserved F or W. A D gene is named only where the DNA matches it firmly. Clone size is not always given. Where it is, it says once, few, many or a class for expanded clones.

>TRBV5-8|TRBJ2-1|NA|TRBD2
TGTGCCAGCAGCTTAGGGACTAGCGGGCGGGATGAGCAGTTCTTC
CASSLGTSGRDEQFF
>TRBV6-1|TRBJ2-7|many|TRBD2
TGTGCCAGCGGTGGAGCGGGAGGGGCCTACGAGCAGTACTTC
CASGGAGGAYEQYF
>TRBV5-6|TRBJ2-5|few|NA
TGTGCCAGCAGCTTGATGTCCCGCCGGGACCAAGAGACCCAGTACTTC
CASSLMSRRDQETQYF
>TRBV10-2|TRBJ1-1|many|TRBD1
TGCGCCATCGGACAGGGGGGGGATATGAACACTGAAGCTTTCTTT
CAIGQGGDMNTEAFF
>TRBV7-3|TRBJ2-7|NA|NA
TGTGCCGGGAACCGGGAAAAAGTCGACGAGCAGTACTTC
CAGNREKVDEQYF
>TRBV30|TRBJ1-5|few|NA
TGTGCCTGGAGTGTCGGGACAAACAATCAGCCCCAGCATTTT
CAWSVGTNNQPQHF
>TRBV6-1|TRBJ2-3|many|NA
TGTGCCAGCATGGTCAGCGGCGGTTCAAACACAGATACGCAGTATTTT
CASMVSGGSNTDTQYF
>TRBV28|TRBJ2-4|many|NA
TGTGCCAGCAGTTTAGTACCGGGGAACATTCAGTACTTC
CASSLVPGNIQYF
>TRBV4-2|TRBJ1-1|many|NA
TGTGCCAGCAGCCGCACACCGGGACGGCACACTGAAGCTTTCTTT
CASSRTPGRHTEAFF
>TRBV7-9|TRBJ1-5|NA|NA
TGTGCCAGCAGCCGACAGAATCAGCCCCAGCATTTT
CASSRQNQPQHF
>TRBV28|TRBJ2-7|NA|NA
TGTGCCAGCTCCAAGCCAGGTCTCGCTAGGGAGCAGTACTTC
CASSKPGLAREQYF
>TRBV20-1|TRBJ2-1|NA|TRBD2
TGCAGTGCTAGAGATCCCCGGGAGGGGGGGGATGAGCAGTTCTTC
CSARDPREGGDEQFF
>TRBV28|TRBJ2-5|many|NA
TGTGCCAGCAGTTTCACCCTATTTGGCAAAGAGACCCAGTACTTC
CASSFTLFGKETQYF
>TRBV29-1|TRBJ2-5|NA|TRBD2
TGCAGCGTTGGGGCAACTAGCGGCACTCGGTACTTC
CSVGATSGTRYF
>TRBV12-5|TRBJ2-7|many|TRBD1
TGTGCTAGTGGCAATTACTTCCGGGACAGCGGAAAATACGAGCAGTACTTC
CASGNYFRDSGKYEQYF
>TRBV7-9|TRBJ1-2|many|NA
TGTGCCAGCAGAACTGACAGGTCGGATGGCTACACCTTC
CASRTDRSDGYTF
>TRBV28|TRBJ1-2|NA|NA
TGTGCCAGCAGTTTACCCATAAACTATGGCTACACCTTC
CASSLPINYGYTF
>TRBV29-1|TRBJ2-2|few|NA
TGCAGCGTTGAAAAGGGCTCACACACCGGGGAGCTGTTTTTT
CSVEKGSHTGELFF
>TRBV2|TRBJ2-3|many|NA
TGTGCCAGCAGGGCCGCTAGCACAGATACGCAGTATTTT
CASRAASTDTQYF
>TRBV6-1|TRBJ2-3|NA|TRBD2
TGTGCCAGCAGCCTTGGACTAGCGGGACGATCTAGCACAGATACGCAGTATTTT
CASSLGLAGRSSTDTQYF
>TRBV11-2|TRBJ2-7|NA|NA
TGTGCCAGCAGCTTATTTAGCGGAGGGTCCTACGAGCAGTACTTC
CASSLFSGGSYEQYF